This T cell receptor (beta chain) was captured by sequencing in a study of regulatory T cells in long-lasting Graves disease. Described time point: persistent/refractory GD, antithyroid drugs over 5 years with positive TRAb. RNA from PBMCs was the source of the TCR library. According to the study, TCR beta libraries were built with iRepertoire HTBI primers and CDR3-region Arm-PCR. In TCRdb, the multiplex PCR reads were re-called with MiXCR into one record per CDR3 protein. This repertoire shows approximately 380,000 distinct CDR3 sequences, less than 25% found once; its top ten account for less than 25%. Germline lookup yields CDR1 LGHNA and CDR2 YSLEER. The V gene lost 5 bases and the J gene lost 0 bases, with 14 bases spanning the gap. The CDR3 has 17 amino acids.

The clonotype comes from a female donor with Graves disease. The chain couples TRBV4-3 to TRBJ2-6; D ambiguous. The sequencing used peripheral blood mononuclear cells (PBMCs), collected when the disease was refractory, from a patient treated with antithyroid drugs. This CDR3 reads CASSSDPTNSGANVLTF. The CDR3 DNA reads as TGCGCCAGCAGCTCTGACCCAACTAACTCTGGGGCCAACGTCCTGACTTTC.